These T cell receptor beta chains were read from a single sample in a study of metastatic and nonmetastatic thyroid tumors. TCRdb reprocessed the PCR reads using MiXCR. The sample carries about 20,000 clones, about a fifth recorded once. The specimen was tumor tissue. The receptor source for this set is a female donor with papillary thyroid cancer or a benign thyroid nodule (not recorded which). Some clones in this sample may be carry-over from other donors' samples. The CDR3 runs from the conserved cysteine through the conserved F or W. A D gene is named only where the DNA matches it firmly. Size is stated for part of the rows, as once, few or many counts, or as a class when the clone is expanded.

v_gene	abundance	j_gene	d_gene	CDR3nt	CDR3aa
TRBV10-1	many	TRBJ2-1	NA	TGCGCCAGCAGCCGGGGGACCTACAATGAGCAGTTCTTC	CASSRGTYNEQFF
TRBV9	many	TRBJ2-3	NA	TGTGCCAGCAGCGCCCCCAGAGGGTCAGGTATCACAGATACGCAGTATTTT	CASSAPRGSGITDTQYF
TRBV7-6	NA	TRBJ2-7	NA	TGTGCCAGCAGCCCGGGACATTCCCTTCCAGTCTACGAGCAGTACTTC	CASSPGHSLPVYEQYF
TRBV20-1	many	TRBJ2-7	NA	TGCAGTGCCCCTCGGGCAGGGCGCAACGAGCAGTACTTC	CSAPRAGRNEQYF
TRBV20-1	many	TRBJ2-2	TRBD2	TGCAGTGCTAGGCCCACCCGACTAGCCGTCACCGGGGAGCTGTTTTTT	CSARPTRLAVTGELFF
TRBV27	NA	TRBJ1-1	NA	TGTGCCAGCAGTCAGGGGACTGAAGCTTTCTTT	CASSQGTEAFF
TRBV11-1	many	TRBJ2-4	NA	TGTGCCAGCAGTCATTCTCCGGGACACCCGACTGAACTAGCCAAAAACATTCAGTACTTC	CASSHSPGHPTELAKNIQYF
TRBV19	many	TRBJ2-2	TRBD1	TGTGCCAGTAGTAAAACAGGGGACACCGGGGAGCTGTTTTTT	CASSKTGDTGELFF
TRBV12-3/TRBV12-4	few	TRBJ2-1	TRBD1	TGTGCCAGAGGCCTGGGACAGGGGGCCTACAATGAGCAGTTCTTC	CARGLGQGAYNEQFF
TRBV28	many	TRBJ1-2	NA	TGTGCCAGCATTACCCGTATCTTGGCAGGGAGGTGGTCTAACTATGGCTACACCTTC	CASITRILAGRWSNYGYTF
TRBV27	many	TRBJ2-6	NA	TGTGCCAGCAGTTTAGGGTCTGGGGCCAACGTCCTGACTTTC	CASSLGSGANVLTF
TRBV20-1	many	TRBJ1-5	TRBD1	TGCAGTGCTAGAGATTTGGGACAGAGCAGTCAGCCCCAGCATTTT	CSARDLGQSSQPQHF
TRBV19	many	TRBJ2-7	NA	TGTGCCAGTAGTATAGGGGGACACCGCCAGTACTTC	CASSIGGHRQYF
TRBV7-2	many	TRBJ2-7	TRBD2	TGTGCCAGCAGCTCTAGCGGGGGGACCTACGAGCAGTACTTC	CASSSSGGTYEQYF
TRBV29-1	NA	TRBJ2-1	NA	TGCAGCTTTGTGGGCGGATATGGCGATGAGCAGTTCTTC	CSFVGGYGDEQFF
TRBV28	NA	TRBJ2-5	NA	TGTGCCAGCAGTCCTAGGGACATGAGAAAAGAGACCCAGTACTTC	CASSPRDMRKETQYF
TRBV14	NA	TRBJ2-7	NA	TGTGCCAGCAGCCAAGCAAGGGGTGGATGGTCCTACGAGCAGTACTTC	CASSQARGGWSYEQYF
TRBV15	few	TRBJ1-5	TRBD1	TGTGCCACCAGCATGGGGGACAGGGTGGAAGAGCCCCAGCATTTT	CATSMGDRVEEPQHF
TRBV6-1	NA	TRBJ2-1	TRBD2	TGTGCCAGCATTGGGAGGGACGTCAACAATGAGCAGTTCTTC	CASIGRDVNNEQFF
TRBV25-1	NA	TRBJ1-1	TRBD1	TGTGCCAGCAGTGAATCGGGATACAGGGGGGCTTTCTTT	CASSESGYRGAFF
TRBV27	NA	TRBJ2-4	NA	TGTGCCAGCAGTTTATGGGGAGGACTAGCCAAAAACATTCAGTACTTC	CASSLWGGLAKNIQYF
TRBV5-1	many	TRBJ2-1	TRBD2	TGCGCCAGCAGCTTACTAGCGGGAGGGCCTGATGAGCAGTTCTTC	CASSLLAGGPDEQFF
TRBV6-1	few	TRBJ2-1	NA	TGTGCCAGCAGTGCACGGGGAGGTGAGCAGTTCTTC	CASSARGGEQFF
TRBV29-1	many	TRBJ1-2	NA	TGCAGCGTGATTACCAGGGTTGGCTACACCTTC	CSVITRVGYTF
TRBV5-6	many	TRBJ1-1	NA	TGTGCCAGCAGCTTGACAGGGCGGGACACTGAAGCTTTCTTT	CASSLTGRDTEAFF
TRBV6-2/TRBV6-3	few	TRBJ2-3	TRBD1	TGTGCCAGCAGGTCGTTACCTGGGGACAGTGGAATCACAGATACGCAGTATTTT	CASRSLPGDSGITDTQYF
TRBV6-1	few	TRBJ1-5	NA	TGTGCCAACAGTGAGCAGGACAAACAGCCCCAGCATTTT	CANSEQDKQPQHF
TRBV7-9	NA	TRBJ1-2	NA	TGTGCCAGCAGCTTAGGGCAGGGCTATGGCTACACCTTC	CASSLGQGYGYTF